A single sample is the source of the 30 T cell receptor beta chains below, sequenced in a study of blood T cell repertoires in COVID-19. TCRdb's table, derived via immunoSEQ multiplex PCR, lists solely in-frame clones and lacks some. The table includes around 270,000 clones, approximately 88% detected once. Sequencing was done on a sample of PBMCs or T cells enriched from blood (not recorded which). These receptor sequences come from a woman aged 40 to 49 who had been exposed to COVID-19.

The chain couples TRBV2 to TRBJ1-5; TRBD1 agrees at 9 bases. The CDR3 is 13 residues long. From germline, CDR1 is SNHLY and CDR2 FYNNEI. The junction had 3 bases not matched to a gene; V was cut back by 6 bases and J by 6 bases. This CDR3 reads CASRGTGIQPQHF. CDR3 in DNA: TGTGCCAGCAGGGGGACAGGGATTCAGCCCCAGCATTTT.

The chain carries TRBV10-1 and TRBJ2-4; D gene unclear. Trimming stripped 10 bases from V and 0 bases from J, with 10 bases between. The germline gives CDR1 WNHNN, CDR2 SYGVQD (reference sequence). The CDR3 contains 13 residues. Here the CDR3 DNA reads TGCGCCACCCTCAAACTAGCCAAAAACATTCAGTACTTC. Translating gives CATLKLAKNIQYF.

V usage is TRBV9 and J usage is TRBJ1-1; no reliable D call. Trimming pared 0 bases from V and 0 bases from J, leaving 3 bases between. CDR1 and CDR2 (germline): SGDLS, YYNGEE. The CDR3 extends over 13 amino acids. Written as DNA, the CDR3 is TGTGCCAGCAGCGTAGCTGTGAACACTGAAGCTTTCTTT. This translates into CASSVAVNTEAFF. Full variable domain (outside the CDR3, taken from reference TRBV9 and TRBJ1-1): DSGVTQTPKHLITATGQRVTLRCSPRSGDLSVYWYQQSLDQGLQFLIQYYNGEERAKGNILERFSAQQFPDLHSELNLSSLELGDSALYFCASSVAVNTEAFFGQGTRLTVV.

The V and J genes are TRBV5-6 and TRBJ1-2; 9 bases align to TRBD1. This CDR3 has 15 residues. From germline, CDR1 is SGHDT and CDR2 YYEEEE. Germline trimming cut 0 bases from V and 4 bases from J; bases unmatched to any gene: 4. In DNA form, the CDR3 reads TGTGCCAGCAGCTTGGGGGCGACAGGGGGCTATGGCTACACCTTC. Translating gives CASSLGATGGYGYTF.

Worth noting for this clone: The germline gene is not matched at one end of the junction; a read error may be the cause. This chain joins TRBV5-1 and TRBJ1-6; TRBD1 might be the D (5 bases). Looked up from germline, CDR1 is SGHRS and CDR2 is YFSETQ. This CDR3 comprises 18 residues. The DNA for the CDR3 is TGTGCCAGCAGCTTGCACGCTGGCGGGGGGGGATATAATTCACCCCTCCACTTT. Protein product: CASSLHAGGGGYNSPLHF.

V gene TRBV18 combines with J gene TRBJ2-4; 7 bases match TRBD1. Germline V CDR1 and CDR2: KGHSH, LQKENI. Trimming cost V 2 bases and J 0 bases; bases outside gene matches: 1. The CDR3 runs 15 residues. As DNA, the CDR3 is TGTGCCAGCTCACCAGACAGGGTAGCCAAAAACATTCAGTACTTC. Its protein product is CASSPDRVAKNIQYF.

A few counts support this clone. The V call is TRBV24-1, the J call TRBJ2-7; D is possibly TRBD1 (5 bases). The germline V and J ends were trimmed by 3 bases and 3 bases, with 5 bases remaining between them. CDR1 and CDR2 from the germline V gene are KGHDR and SFDVKD. This CDR3 comprises 12 residues. The DNA of the CDR3 is TGTGCCACCAGTGATGACAGCTACGAGCAGTACTTC. This encodes CATSDDSYEQYF.

This rearrangement joins TRBV7-2 to TRBJ2-1, with TRBD1 identical over 9 bases. Germline V gene data show CDR1 as SGHTA and CDR2 as FQGNSA. V lost 1 base to trimming and J lost 9 bases; unmatched junction nucleotides: 7. This CDR3 has 15 amino acids. The CDR3 loop reads CASSLVTGGRGEQFF. CDR3 sequence (DNA): TGTGCCAGCAGCTTAGTGACAGGGGGGAGGGGTGAGCAGTTCTTC.

The V call is TRBV14, the J call TRBJ1-1, with 7 bases matching TRBD1. V trimming: 3 bases; J trimming: 3 bases; junction bases outside the gene matches: 13. Germline V gene lookup returns CDR1 SGHDN and CDR2 FVKESK. The CDR3 is 17 residues long. CDR3 protein: CASSQGGQRKGDTEAFF. The CDR3 DNA follows: TGTGCCAGCAGCCAGGGGGGACAGCGTAAAGGGGACACTGAAGCTTTCTTT.

The chain employs TRBV20-1 and TRBJ2-5, with a weak D call TRBD2 (6 bases). Germline V gene data show CDR1 as DFQATT and CDR2 as SNEGSKA (reference sequence). V lost 3 bases, J lost 4 bases, and 15 bases lay in between. This CDR3 is built from 14 residues. CDR3 amino acids: CSASSQLARETQYF. The CDR3 DNA reads as TGCAGTGCTAGTAGCCAACTAGCTAGAGAGACCCAGTACTTC.

The chain has TRBV3-1 (or the pseudogene TRBV3-2) and TRBJ1-5, with 7 bases matching TRBD1. The J segment lost 7 bases and the V segment lost 4 bases, leaving 10 bases of the junction unmatched. Germline assignment: CDR1 LGHDT and CDR2 YNNKEL (reference sequence). This CDR3 spans 15 amino acids. For the CDR3, the DNA is TGTGCCAGCAGCCCTGGGACAGTGGGTGGGCAGCCCCAGCATTTT. It is translated as CASSPGTVGGQPQHF.

The chain joins TRBV28 to TRBJ1-1, with TRBD1 as a possible D gene (6 bases). The germline V gene has CDR1 MDHEN and CDR2 SYDVKM. This CDR3 is 14 amino acids long. The V end lost 6 bases, the J end lost 2 bases, and 13 bases lay between the germline ends. The CDR3 DNA reads TGTGCCAGCAGATTGGGACACTTTAACACTGAAGCTTTCTTT. It specifies CASRLGHFNTEAFF. Based on the CDR3 plus reference TRBV28 and TRBJ1-1, the full variable domain is DVKVTQSSRYLVKRTGEKVFLECVQDMDHENMFWYRQDPGLGLRLIYFSYDVKMKEKGDIPEGYSVSREKKERFSLILESASTNQTSMYLCASRLGHFNTEAFFGQGTRLTVV.

With regard to this clone: Its ends do not fully match the called genes, so a read error is possible. The chain is built from TRBV7-3 and TRBJ2-1, with 9 nucleotides matching TRBD2. CDR3 length: 14 amino acids. Germline V gene data show CDR1 as SGHTA and CDR2 as FQGTGA. CDR3 residues: CASSLSDSGGRSVF. DNA for the CDR3: TGTGCCAGCAGCTTATCGGATAGCGGGGGACGCTCGGTCTTC.

The chain joins TRBV12-3 or TRBV12-4 to TRBJ1-1; D is uncertain. The CDR3 spans 13 residues. Trimming took off 3 bases at V and 6 bases at J, with 11 bases between the two ends. DNA of the CDR3: TGTGCCAGCAGTTTCGAGGGTTTCGCTGAAGCTTTCTTT. Translated: CASSFEGFAEAFF.

This clone has only a few counts. V and J are TRBV28 and TRBJ2-7; maybe TRBD2 (6 bases). Germline V CDR1 and CDR2: MDHEN, SYDVKM. The ends were cut back, 4 bases at V and 6 bases at J, with 16 bases in the middle. The CDR3 is 14 residues long. The CDR3 region has the DNA TGTGCCAGCAGTTCCTCCCGGGGACTGGGCGAGCAGTACTTC. Its translation: CASSSSRGLGEQYF. The whole variable domain, filled in from reference TRBV28 and TRBJ2-7, reads DVKVTQSSRYLVKRTGEKVFLECVQDMDHENMFWYRQDPGLGLRLIYFSYDVKMKEKGDIPEGYSVSREKKERFSLILESASTNQTSMYLCASSSSRGLGEQYFGPGTRLTVT.

The rearrangement joins TRBV2 to TRBJ1-2; D possibly corresponds to TRBD1 (6 bases). The germline CDR1 and CDR2 sequences are SNHLY and FYNNEI. The length of the CDR3 is 14 residues. Trimming took off 4 bases at V and 8 bases at J, with 17 bases between the two ends. CDR3 sequence (DNA): TGTGCCAGCAGTGCGGTCCCTGACAGGTCGGGCTACACCTTC. As protein: CASSAVPDRSGYTF.

The chain couples TRBV28 to TRBJ1-1, with D tentatively TRBD1 (5 bases). The V end lost 3 bases, the J end lost 6 bases, and 5 bases lay between the germline ends. The CDR3 extends over 11 amino acids. Germline CDR1 and CDR2: MDHEN and SYDVKM. The CDR3 coding sequence is TGTGCCAGCAGTTTGGGGCCTGAAGCTTTCTTT. Residues: CASSLGPEAFF.

This clone was seen just once. This rearrangement joins TRBV5-1 to TRBJ2-1; TRBD1 aligns across 9 bases. V was clipped by 0 bases and J by 4 bases; unmatched bases: 2. Germline CDR1 is SGHRS and CDR2 is YFSETQ. The length of the CDR3 is 15 residues. The CDR3 DNA reads TGCGCCAGCAGCTTGGAACAGGGGGCTTACAATGAGCAGTTCTTC. Protein sequence: CASSLEQGAYNEQFF.

The gene calls are TRBV5-8 and TRBJ1-1, with 8 bases lining up with TRBD1. This CDR3 is 15 amino acids long. Germline trimming cut 0 bases from V and 5 bases from J; bases unmatched to any gene: 6. Germline V gene lookup returns CDR1 SGHTS and CDR2 YDEGEE. The CDR3 DNA reads as TGTGCCAGCAGCTTGGCAGGGGGCGCGAGGACTGAAGCTTTCTTT. Its protein product is CASSLAGGARTEAFF.

The chain couples TRBV11-3 to TRBJ2-7; the D gene is possibly TRBD1 (5 bases). This CDR3 has 13 amino acids. Germline V gene data show CDR1 as SGHNT and CDR2 as YENEEA. V lost 5 bases and J lost 5, with 13 bases in between. For the CDR3, the DNA is TGTGCCAGCAGCCCCCACAGGACCCACGAGCAGTACGTC. Amino acids: CASSPHRTHEQYV.

The CDR3 DNA sequence: TGTGCCAGCAGGGGACAGGGTAATTCACCCCTCCACTTT. It codes for CASRGQGNSPLHF. The rearrangement joins TRBV28 to TRBJ1-6; 9 bases line up with TRBD1. Trimming at V came to 6 bases and at J to 6 bases, leaving 0 bases not matched to a gene. Germline V gives CDR1 MDHEN, CDR2 SYDVKM. The CDR3 loop spans 13 amino acids.

The chain uses TRBV5-1 and TRBJ2-6; D ambiguous. CDR1 is SGHRS, CDR2 YFSETQ, per germline. This CDR3 is 17 amino acids long. Trimming took 2 bases from V and 1 from J, leaving 13 bases between them. The CDR3 nucleotides read TGCGCCAGCAGCTTCGACCCGGCGGAGTCTGGGGCCAACGTCCTGACTTTC. Protein sequence: CASSFDPAESGANVLTF. The variable domain in full, completed from reference TRBV5-1 and TRBJ2-6, reads KAGVTQTPRYLIKTRGQQVTLSCSPISGHRSVSWYQQTPGQGLQFLFEYFSETQRNKGNFPGRFSGRQFSNSRSEMNVSTLELGDSALYLCASSFDPAESGANVLTFGAGSRLTVL.

The chain is built from TRBV13 and TRBJ2-3, with a possible D match to TRBD2 (7 bases). Germline V CDR1 and CDR2: PRHDT, FYEKMQ (reference sequence). V lost 4 bases, J lost 2 bases, and 13 bases lay in between. The length of the CDR3 is 15 residues. In DNA, the CDR3 is TGTGCCAGCAGCTGGGCGGGGGCGCCCACAGATACGCAGTATTTT. Its translation is CASSWAGAPTDTQYF.

The chain has TRBV19 and TRBJ1-4; 9 bases are shared with TRBD1. Trimming at V came to 8 bases and at J to 7 bases, leaving 8 bases not matched to a gene. CDR1 LNHDA and CDR2 SQIVND come from the germline V gene (reference sequence). The CDR3 loop spans 14 amino acids. CDR3 bases: TGTGCCAGTTTTGGGGGGACAGGGCCTGAAAAACTGTTTTTT. This sequence encodes CASFGGTGPEKLFF.

On this clone: One junction end does not reproduce the germline sequence, and a read error may be involved. The rearrangement links TRBV5-1 to TRBJ1-1; no definite D call. Per germline, CDR1 SGHRS and CDR2 YFSETQ. The CDR3 consists of 15 residues. CDR3: CASSSQTGLNTEAFF. For the CDR3, the DNA is TGTGCCAGCAGCTCCCAGACCGGGTTGAACACTGAAGCTTTCTTT.

This clone was picked up one time. This chain joins TRBV29-1 and TRBJ2-1, with 10 bases aligning to TRBD1. The CDR3 is 14 residues long. The V segment lost 1 base and the J segment 5 bases; nucleotides outside the gene matches: 2. Looked up from germline, CDR1 is SQVTM and CDR2 is ANQGSEA. CDR3 bases: TGCAGCGTTGAAGTAGGGACAGGGGACAATGAGCAGTTCTTC. This gives the protein CSVEVGTGDNEQFF.

This clone appeared once. J is TRBJ1-1 and V is TRBV24-1, with D hard to call. The CDR3 is made up of 12 amino acids. Germline V gene sequence: CDR1 KGHDR, CDR2 SFDVKD. V lost 3 bases and J 3 bases, leaving 4 bases between the germline ends. Here the CDR3 DNA reads TGTGCCACCAGTGATAGAGACACTGAAGCTTTCTTT. Protein: CATSDRDTEAFF.

The V call is TRBV6-6, the J call TRBJ1-4; 9 bases are shared with TRBD1. After removal of 5 bases from V and 7 bases from J, the junction contained 2 bases not matched to a gene. CDR1 is MNHNY, CDR2 SVGAGI, per germline (reference sequence). CDR3 length equals 13 residues. CDR3 protein: CASSQTGGEKLFF. The CDR3 DNA follows: TGTGCCAGCAGTCAGACAGGGGGTGAAAAACTGTTTTTT.

The V gene is TRBV6-2 or TRBV6-3, the J gene TRBJ1-2; D is possibly TRBD1 (6 bases). CDR1 MNHEY and CDR2 SVGEGT come from the germline V gene. Trimming removed 6 bases from V and 2 bases from J, with 19 bases in between. The CDR3 has 16 amino acids. Here the CDR3 reads CASSHTEGGINYGYTF. For the CDR3, the DNA is TGTGCCAGCAGCCACACCGAGGGGGGGATAAACTATGGCTACACCTTC.

The rearrangement uses TRBV5-1 and TRBJ1-4; no definite D call. The germline V gene has CDR1 SGHRS and CDR2 YFSETQ. V dropped 5 bases and J dropped 0 bases, with 8 bases sitting between them. The CDR3 runs 14 residues. CDR3 protein: CASRGQATNEKLFF. In nucleotides, the CDR3 is TGCGCCAGCAGGGGTCAGGCAACTAATGAAAAACTGTTTTTT.